What follows is one T cell receptor beta chain and its context. The antigen is undetermined. The source of the sample is a study of blood T cells in healthy people across ages. Trimming took 3 bases from V and 9 from J; bases not matched to a gene: 6. In germline, CDR1 is MNHNS, CDR2 SASEGT. The CDR3 consists of 15 residues. Each donor had approximately 10 milliliters of peripheral blood drawn. Study-level findings and limits: Percentage of naive T cells showed a strong correlation with TCR beta diversity.

Alongside a J-beta primer mix, a sample-barcoded 5' primer served in a second PCR lasting about 7 to 12 cycles. Unique molecular identifiers of 12 random nucleotides labeled each cDNA. Researchers report that each sample yielded at least 3 million CDR3-containing paired-end reads. MiXCR, applied by TCRdb to the 5' RACE reads, yields one record per CDR3 protein. The profile shows roughly 790,000 distinct CDR3 sequences, about 40% of them singletons. The V call is TRBV6-1, the J call TRBJ1-6, with 9 bases identical to TRBD1. The sequencing input was blood. The receptor comes from a woman aged 55-70 years in good health. The CDR3 nucleotides read TGTGCCAGCAGTGACAGGACAGGGGATGGTTCACCCCTCCACTTT. It is translated as CASSDRTGDGSPLHF.